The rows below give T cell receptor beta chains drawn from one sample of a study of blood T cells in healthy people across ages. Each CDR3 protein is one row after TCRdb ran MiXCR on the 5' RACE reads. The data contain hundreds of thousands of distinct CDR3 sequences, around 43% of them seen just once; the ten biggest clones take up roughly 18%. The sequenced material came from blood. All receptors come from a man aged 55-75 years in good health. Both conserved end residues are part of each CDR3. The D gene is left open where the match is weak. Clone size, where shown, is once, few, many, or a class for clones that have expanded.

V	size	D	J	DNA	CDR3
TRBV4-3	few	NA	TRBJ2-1	TGCGCCAGCAGCGCGCGCGGGGACAATGAGCAGTTCTTC	CASSARGDNEQFF
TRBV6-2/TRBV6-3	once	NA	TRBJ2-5	TGTGCCAGCTTACCGGGTCTAGCGTTGAAAGAGACCCAGTACTTC	CASLPGLALKETQYF
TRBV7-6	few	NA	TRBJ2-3	TGTGCCAGCAGCCCCCCAGGGGCTAGCACAGATACGCAGTATTTT	CASSPPGASTDTQYF
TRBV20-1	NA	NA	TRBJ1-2	TGCAGTGCTAGAGATAGGCCAGAGAACTATGGCTACACCTTC	CSARDRPENYGYTF
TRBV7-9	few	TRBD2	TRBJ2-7	TGTGCCTACGAAGGACTAGCGACCTACGAGCAGTACTTC	CAYEGLATYEQYF
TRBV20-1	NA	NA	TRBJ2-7	TGCAGTGCTAAAGTACCTCGACAGTCCTACGAGCAGTACTTC	CSAKVPRQSYEQYF
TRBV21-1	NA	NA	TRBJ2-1	TGTGCCAGGGGCCCACCGGGCCTAACATACAATGAGCAGTTCTTC	CARGPPGLTYNEQFF
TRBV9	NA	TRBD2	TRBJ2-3	TGTGCCAGCAGTCGACTAGCGGGGAATCCCGGCCCAGATACGCAGTATTTT	CASSRLAGNPGPDTQYF
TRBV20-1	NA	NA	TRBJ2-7	TGCAGTGCTAGCTCCGGGCAGGTCGATGGGTACGAGCAGTACTTC	CSASSGQVDGYEQYF
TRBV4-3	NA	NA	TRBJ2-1	TGCGCCAGCAGCCAAGACTGGCAGGGCAATTACAATGAGCAGTTCTTC	CASSQDWQGNYNEQFF
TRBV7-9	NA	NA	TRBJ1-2	TGTGCCAGCAGCGCAAACGACGGCTATGGCTACACCTTC	CASSANDGYGYTF